This TCR beta chain is from a study of blood T cell repertoires in COVID-19. Study-wide context: Spain, Italy and the United States supplied samples that represented acute and convalescent COVID-19. From T cells, B-cell-depleted T cells, or PBMCs came the material, which was cDNA or gDNA.

Participants were aged about 18 to 100 years from roughly 26 US areas. The CDR3 loop spans 13 amino acids. Germline loops: CDR1 MNHEY, CDR2 SMNVEV (reference sequence). Trimming cost V 2 bases and J 15 bases, with 16 bases left between them. In the source study's methods: Estimation of nucleated cell counts relied on the amplification of reference gene primers. Profiled with immunoSEQ multiplex PCR; TCRdb holds only in-frame clones, not every one. For V, J and clone size, that table is used; D and trimming come from the DNA. Of over 200,000 clones listed, around 85% are singletons. The rearrangement uses TRBV27 and TRBJ1-4, with D possibly matching TRBD1 (6 bases). The material sequenced was PBMCs or T cells enriched from blood (not recorded which). This sequence was found in a woman in her forties or fifties who had recovered from COVID-19. CDR3: CASSLGFGGPMFF. The CDR3 DNA follows: TGTGCCAGCAGTTTAGGTTTCGGGGGGCCAATGTTTTTT.